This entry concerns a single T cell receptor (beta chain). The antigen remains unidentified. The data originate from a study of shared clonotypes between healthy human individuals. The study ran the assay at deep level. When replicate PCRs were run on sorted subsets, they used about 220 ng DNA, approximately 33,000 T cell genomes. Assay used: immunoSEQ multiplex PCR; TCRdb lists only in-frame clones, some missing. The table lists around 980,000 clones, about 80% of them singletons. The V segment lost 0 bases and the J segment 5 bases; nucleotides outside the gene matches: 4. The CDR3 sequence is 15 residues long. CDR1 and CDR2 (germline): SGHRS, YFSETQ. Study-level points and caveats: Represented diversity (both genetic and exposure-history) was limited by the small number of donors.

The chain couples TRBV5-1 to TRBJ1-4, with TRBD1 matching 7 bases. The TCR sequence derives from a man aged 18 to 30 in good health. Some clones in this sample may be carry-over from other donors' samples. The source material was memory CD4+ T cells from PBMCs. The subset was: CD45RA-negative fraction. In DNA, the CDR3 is TGCGCCAGCAGCTTGGGTTTGACAGGGAATGAAAAACTGTTTTTT. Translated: CASSLGLTGNEKLFF.